Listed below are T cell receptor beta chains from one sample, sequenced in a study of shared clonotypes between healthy human individuals. Data came from immunoSEQ multiplex PCR; TCRdb stores just in-frame clones and leaves some out. The table has about 1.1 million clones, roughly 77% seen once; the top ten hold 0.89%. The sequencing input was memory CD4+ T cells from PBMCs. The receptors derive from a man younger than 30 in good health. Some clones in this sample may be carry-over from other donors' samples. CDR3s include the opening cysteine and the closing phenylalanine or tryptophan. D genes are given only for firm matches. Expanded clones are given a class, and other clones once, few, many or no size at all.

j_gene,d_gene,v_gene,abundance,CDR3aa
TRBJ2-7,-,TRBV6-1,-,CASSESTGSSYEQYF
TRBJ1-2,-,TRBV28,-,CASREQGSNGYTF
TRBJ2-7,-,TRBV5-1,many,CASSLASLQRKIYEQYF
TRBJ2-5,-,TRBV7-6,-,CASSRRTAETQYF
TRBJ2-3,TRBD2,TRBV5-4,-,CASSVSGGTDTQYF
TRBJ1-2,-,TRBV9,-,CASSVVGRSNYGYTF
TRBJ2-5,TRBD2,TRBV6-1,-,CASPPGLAVQETQYF
TRBJ1-1,-,TRBV6-4,few,CASSSSGTTEAFF
TRBJ1-5,-,TRBV7-9,many,CASSRVSSSQPQHF
TRBJ2-2,-,TRBV5-4,-,CASSLAGTRGTGELFF
TRBJ2-1,TRBD2,TRBV4-1,many,CASRTYGLAGVNEQFF
TRBJ2-2,-,TRBV4-2,-,CASSQGGSGGESRELFF
TRBJ1-2,TRBD1,TRBV5-1,few,CASSFEGTGVGGYTF
TRBJ1-1,-,TRBV6-5,-,CASRKMWDTEAFF
TRBJ1-3,-,TRBV6-1,-,CASSEADTGTTIYF
TRBJ2-5,-,TRBV7-2,-,CASSSRETQYF
TRBJ2-1,TRBD2,TRBV7-3,-,CASSVGTRGREQFF
TRBJ1-2,-,TRBV5-4,once,CASSSQNPQGPYGYTF
TRBJ1-1,-,TRBV27,-,CASSLWATLRDTEAFF
TRBJ2-3,-,TRBV20-1,-,CSAAASLQYF
TRBJ2-1,-,TRBV28,-,CASGYRANEQFF
TRBJ2-7,-,TRBV29-1,-,CSVAVPRGVSYEQYF
TRBJ1-1,-,TRBV10-3,-,CAISVMDSGGTNTEAFF
TRBJ2-2,TRBD2,TRBV11-3,once,CASSLVVAGGTGELFF
TRBJ2-6,-,TRBV6-1,once,CASGEFSGANVLTF
TRBJ2-2,-,TRBV5-1,-,CASSLGQEPPGELFF
TRBJ2-2,-,TRBV5-1,-,CASSNGPDTGELFF
TRBJ1-2,-,TRBV7-2,-,CASSLWSRDNYGYTF
TRBJ2-1,-,TRBV19,-,CASSIGRVTYNEQFF
TRBJ1-5,TRBD1,TRBV4-1,-,CASSHPTGTGVNQPQHF
TRBJ1-5,TRBD1,TRBV28,-,CASSLWEFGQDSNQPQHF
TRBJ1-1,-,TRBV6-5,-,CASSYSRPSGTEAFF
TRBJ2-7,TRBD1,TRBV28,-,CASSTRGQGPYEQYF
TRBJ1-1,TRBD1,TRBV19,-,CASRDSDTEAFF
TRBJ2-5,TRBD2,TRBV28,-,CASSLSPTSGRQETQYF
TRBJ2-4,-,TRBV5-4,-,CASSPGQPLAKNIQYF
TRBJ1-2,-,TRBV28,-,CASGPPYQDYTF
TRBJ1-1,TRBD1,TRBV28,-,CASRSDRGVSTRAFF
TRBJ1-5,-,TRBV6-1,-,CASSDPYRGNQPQHF
TRBJ1-2,TRBD1,TRBV27,-,CASRGQGAGGYTF
TRBJ1-3,-,TRBV7-9,once,CASNLQSGGRNTIYF
TRBJ2-7,-,TRBV25-1,-,CASSESGGPTAEQYF
TRBJ2-6,-,TRBV29-1,-,CSVYTSSGANVLTF
TRBJ1-1,-,TRBV5-1,-,CASSFRPENTEAFF
TRBJ1-1,-,TRBV7-8,few,CASSRSLTLVNTEAFF
TRBJ2-2,-,TRBV5-4,-,CASSRQNTGELFF
TRBJ2-5,-,TRBV5-4,-,CASSGQEQETQYF
TRBJ2-2,-,TRBV29-1,-,CSGATSFPGELFF
TRBJ1-1,TRBD1,TRBV5-1,-,CASSLQVRGANTEAFF
TRBJ2-7,-,TRBV10-2,-,CASSESPREEQYF
TRBJ2-1,-,TRBV5-1,-,CASSSGTYNEQFF
TRBJ1-4,-,TRBV15,-,CATSPDRYNEKLFF
TRBJ1-2,TRBD1,TRBV7-9,-,CASSWGQGSYGYTF
TRBJ1-1,-,TRBV29-1,few,CSVDTSVNTEAFF
TRBJ2-1,-,TRBV19,-,CASSIYLSSYNEQFF
TRBJ2-1,-,TRBV10-1,-,CASPDYLPPNEQFF
TRBJ1-1,-,TRBV29-1,-,CSVRMNTEAFF
TRBJ1-3,-,TRBV21-1,-,CASTPSRGGSSGNTIYF